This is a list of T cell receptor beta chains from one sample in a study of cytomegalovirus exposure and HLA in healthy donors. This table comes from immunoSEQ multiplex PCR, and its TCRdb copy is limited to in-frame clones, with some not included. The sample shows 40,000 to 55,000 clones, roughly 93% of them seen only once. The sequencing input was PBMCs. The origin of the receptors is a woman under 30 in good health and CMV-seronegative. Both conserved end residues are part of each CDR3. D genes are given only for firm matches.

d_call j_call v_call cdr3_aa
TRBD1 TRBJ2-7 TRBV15 CATSRDTGVQGYEQYF
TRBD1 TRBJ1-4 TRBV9 CASSGQGALNEKLFF
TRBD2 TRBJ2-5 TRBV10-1 CASSQSGTNQETQYF
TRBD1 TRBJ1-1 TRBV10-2 CASRPGQGTEAFF
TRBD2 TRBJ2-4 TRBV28 CASSTLAGGPWDIQYF
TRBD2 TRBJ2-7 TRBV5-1 CASSPSGLAGGPYEQYF
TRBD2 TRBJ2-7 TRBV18 CASSPGTSGKEQYF
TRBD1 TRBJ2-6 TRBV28 CASSQTGGAGANVLTF
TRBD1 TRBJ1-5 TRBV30 CAWGQGNLGQPQHF
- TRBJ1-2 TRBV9 CASSVESVGIANYGYTF
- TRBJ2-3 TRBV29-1 CSALQGNTDTQYF
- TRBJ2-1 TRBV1 CTSTNPRTSQFF
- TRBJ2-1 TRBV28 CASSGASSYNEQFF
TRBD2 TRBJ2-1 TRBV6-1 CASSGTSGTYNEQFF
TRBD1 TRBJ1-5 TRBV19 CASSMWDRGKGQPQHF
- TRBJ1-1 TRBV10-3 CAISSGVGAEAFF
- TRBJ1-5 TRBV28 CASSHPPLTRNQPQHF
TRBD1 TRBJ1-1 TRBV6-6 CAIRTGEYTEAFF
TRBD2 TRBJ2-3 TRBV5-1 CASSLAGGITDTQYF
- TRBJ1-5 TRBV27 CASSPGQRHSNQPQHF
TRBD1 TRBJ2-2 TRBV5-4 CASSRPDRSDGELFF
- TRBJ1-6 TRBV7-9 CASSLSGASPLHF
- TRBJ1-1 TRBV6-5 CASSYNGQWDTEAFF
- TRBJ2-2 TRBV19 CASSIDQTGELFF
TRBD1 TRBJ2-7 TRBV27 CASSLLGQGYEQYF
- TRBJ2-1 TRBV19 CASSISGGYYNEQFF
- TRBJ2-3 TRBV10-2 CASSEETSTDTQYF
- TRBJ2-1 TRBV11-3 CASSLGGEPGHNEQFF
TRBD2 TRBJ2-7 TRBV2 CASSLLAERYEQYF
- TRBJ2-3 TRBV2 CASGGAGTQYF
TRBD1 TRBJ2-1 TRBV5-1 CASSRRQGEYNEQFF
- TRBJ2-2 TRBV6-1 CASSELGELAGELFF
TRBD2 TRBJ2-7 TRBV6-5 CASSRSGRTYEQYF
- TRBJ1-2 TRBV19 CASLNLNYGYTF
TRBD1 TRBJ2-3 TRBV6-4 CASSLTGTGGTDTQYF
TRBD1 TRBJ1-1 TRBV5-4 CASSRDSYTEAFF
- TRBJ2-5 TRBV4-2 CASSAGFGETQYF
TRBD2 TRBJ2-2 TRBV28 CASSRSGMKYGELFF
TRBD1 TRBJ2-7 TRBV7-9 CASSFGTGGSYEQYF
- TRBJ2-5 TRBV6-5 CASSRTTLETQYF
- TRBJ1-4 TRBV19 CASSIAVTRRNEKLFF
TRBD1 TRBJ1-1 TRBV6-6 CASSRQGYEAFF
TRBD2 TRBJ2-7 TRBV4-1 CASSPTSGTSRYEQYF
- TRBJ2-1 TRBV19 CASSTLSGSYNEQFF
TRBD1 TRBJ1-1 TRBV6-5 CASSSDRVNTEAFF
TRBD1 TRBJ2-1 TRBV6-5 CASRSDRGTNNEQFF
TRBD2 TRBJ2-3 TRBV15 CATSRERQTGGPSSTDTQYF
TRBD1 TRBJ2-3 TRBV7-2 CASSSHRTGGITDTQYF
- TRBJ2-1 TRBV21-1 CASSRGLADNEQFF
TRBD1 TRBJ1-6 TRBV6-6 CASSTDRGPYNSPLHF
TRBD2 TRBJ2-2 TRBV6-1 CASSEGLAGAGELFF
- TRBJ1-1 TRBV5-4 CASSLQENTEAFF
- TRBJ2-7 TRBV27 CASSLFGSSYEQYF
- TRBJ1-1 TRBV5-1 CASSYRQLNTEAFF
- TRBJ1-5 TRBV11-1 CASSFGSNQPQHF